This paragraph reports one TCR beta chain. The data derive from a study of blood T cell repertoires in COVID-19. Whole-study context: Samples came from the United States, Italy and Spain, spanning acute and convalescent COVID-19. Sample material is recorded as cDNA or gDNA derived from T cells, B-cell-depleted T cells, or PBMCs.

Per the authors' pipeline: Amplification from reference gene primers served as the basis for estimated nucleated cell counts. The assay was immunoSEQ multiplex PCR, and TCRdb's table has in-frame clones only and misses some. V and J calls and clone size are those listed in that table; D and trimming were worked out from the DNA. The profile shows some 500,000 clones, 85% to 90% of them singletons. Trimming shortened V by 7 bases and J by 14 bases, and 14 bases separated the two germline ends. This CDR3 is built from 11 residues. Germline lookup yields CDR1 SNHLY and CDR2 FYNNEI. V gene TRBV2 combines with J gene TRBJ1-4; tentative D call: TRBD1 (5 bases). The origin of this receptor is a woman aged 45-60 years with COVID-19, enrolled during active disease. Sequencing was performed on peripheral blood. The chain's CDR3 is CASTSGTTLFF. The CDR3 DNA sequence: TGTGCCAGCACATCCGGGACTACTCTGTTTTTT.